The T cell receptor (beta chain) described here comes from a study of neurological immune-mediated disorders. This CDR3 comprises 14 residues. J gave up 4 bases and V 9 bases, and 9 bases lay outside the gene matches. Germline loops: CDR1 SGHKS, CDR2 YYEKEE (reference sequence). This clonotype was counted ten times or more. Its antigen remains unknown. Study findings and constraints: No expanded-clone CDR3 amino acid sequence recurred across subjects, suggesting private TCR-beta repertoires.

Maryland, USA blood bank volunteers served as healthy controls. The making of cDNA relied on 5'RACE with 10-nucleotide random UMIs. Every sequencing run returned over 190 million TCR-beta sequences, which were derived from 15-18 subjects. TCRdb re-called the 5' RACE reads with MiXCR, one entry per CDR3 protein. The sample consists of around 80,000 distinct CDR3 sequences, over 9% of them appearing once. The sequenced sample was PBMCs. The chain joins TRBV5-5 to TRBJ2-3; 9 bases are shared with TRBD2. This TCR derives from a man aged 35 to 55 in good health. The CDR3 loop reads CATAGGQGSDTQYF. The CDR3 DNA sequence: TGTGCCACCGCGGGAGGGCAGGGATCAGATACGCAGTATTTT.